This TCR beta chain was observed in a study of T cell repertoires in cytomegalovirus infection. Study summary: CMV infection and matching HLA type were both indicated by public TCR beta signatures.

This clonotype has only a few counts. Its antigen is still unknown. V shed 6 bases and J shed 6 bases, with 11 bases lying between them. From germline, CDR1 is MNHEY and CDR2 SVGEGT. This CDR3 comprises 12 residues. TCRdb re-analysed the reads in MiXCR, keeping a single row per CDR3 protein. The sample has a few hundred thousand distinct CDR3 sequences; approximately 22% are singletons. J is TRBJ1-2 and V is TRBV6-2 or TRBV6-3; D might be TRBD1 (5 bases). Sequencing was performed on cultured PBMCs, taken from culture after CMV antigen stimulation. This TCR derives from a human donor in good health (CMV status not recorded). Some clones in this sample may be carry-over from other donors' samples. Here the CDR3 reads CASSRDGNGYTF. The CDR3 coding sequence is TGTGCCAGCAGCCGGGACGGTAATGGCTACACCTTC.